The present T cell receptor beta chain was sequenced within a study of blood T cell repertoires in COVID-19. Study context: Material from acute and convalescent COVID-19 was sourced from the United States, Italy and Spain. T cells, B-cell-depleted T cells, or PBMCs supplied cDNA or gDNA.

CDR3 length: 15 amino acids. Germline CDR1 reads SEHNR; CDR2 reads FQNEAQ (reference sequence). With V trimmed by 5 bases and J by 3 bases, 8 bases remained unmatched. Assignments of participants to cohorts depended upon their own reported clinical history. How the authors handled the data: Estimation of nucleated cell counts was performed using reference gene primer amplification. Some clones are missing from TCRdb's copy, which holds only in-frame ones; the method was immunoSEQ multiplex PCR. V and J calls and clone size come straight from that table; D and trimming were deduced from the DNA. The sample lists 250,000 or so clones; 85% to 90% were seen once.

The sequence came from a woman aged 30 to 39 with acute COVID-19. Sequenced input: PBMCs or T cells enriched from blood (not recorded which). The chain combines TRBV7-9 with TRBJ2-7; 9 bases fit TRBD1. CDR3: CASSPHGTGIYEQYF. CDR3 sequence (DNA): TGTGCCAGCAGCCCTCACGGGACAGGGATCTACGAGCAGTACTTC.